The T cell receptor (beta chain) described here comes from a study of shared clonotypes between healthy human individuals (dated by TCRdb to the early 2020s). At the level of the whole study: Three men and two women, aged 18 to 49 years, made up the cohort. For each donor, CD4 naive and CD4 memory were each given three plates, CD8 naive was given two plates, and CD8 memory was given one plate. To estimate repertoire size and how much clonotype sharing occurs between individuals, the study deeply sequenced the blood TCR repertoires of 4 to 6 healthy adults. To increase sequencing depth and limit assay-specific biases, TCR repertoire library preparation and sequencing were carried out by different laboratories using diverse techniques. Between about 0.9 and 9 billion PBMCs per donor were obtained by leukapheresis. Study-level results and caveats: The small number of donors limited the genetic and exposure-history diversity represented. Pairwise subsampling indicated that sequencing depth was expected to affect the degree of clonotype sharing among donors. Sampling was limited to blood, and TCR repertoires in tissue likely differ from TCR repertoires in blood. Rarefaction of sorted-subset datasets indicated incomplete sequencing despite the large sequencing depth. Higher generation probabilities were observed for clonotypes shared by all four sorted-subset donors than for non-shared clonotypes. Naive subsets generally had larger estimated clonotype richness than memory subsets did. When a handful of donors were compared, the shared fraction of clonotypes was about 5% for naive CD4, 3.5% for naive CD8, roughly 2.5% for memory CD4, and approximately 0.4% for memory CD8.

Healthy HIV-negative adults with no recently reported acute infections or vaccinations were included as donors. Every donor was a Caucasian adult residing in Nashville, Tennessee, USA. Magnetic negative selection was used to enrich CD4+ T cells, after which naive cells were positively selected on CD45RA and the negative fraction became the memory subset. Blood was obtained by leukapheresis, after which PBMCs were separated by Ficoll-Histopaque density gradient centrifugation and cryopreserved in liquid nitrogen vapor phase. Analytical flow cytometry was used to check the purity and quantity of every magnetically sorted T cell population. Genomic DNA was isolated from every sorted fraction and measured by UV absorbance on a Nanodrop 2000c. V is cut by 0 bases and J by 1 base, and the space between the germline ends is 6 bases. The CDR3 numbers 14 residues from cysteine through phenylalanine. Only the CDR3 DNA is retained, 42 bases long and in frame from the first base. The CDR1 and CDR2 encoded by the germline V gene are SGHTA and FQGNSA.

Using the deep immunoSEQ assay, multiplex PCR amplified TCR CDR3 regions from genomic DNA. For each cell subset, the extracted genomic DNA was distributed evenly across all wells of several immunoSEQ 96-well plates, and each plate served as one replicate. Each replicate PCR for sorted subsets received 150 to 250 ng genomic DNA, equal to about 30,000 T cell genomes. The purified libraries were quantified using a Qubit 3.0 fluorometer, sized with a Bioanalyzer 2100, and then quantified again using the KAPA Library Quantification kit. Every immunoSEQ 96-well plate was sequenced on a separate single-read 150-cycle Illumina NextSeq 550 flow cell. The study's processing was this. Because the immunoSEQ output held only junctional sequences and lacked quality scores, the filtering could not match the filtering applied to full-length reads. To assign V/J genes and CDR3, sequences were annotated using PyIR, a Python wrapper for IgBLAST v1.9, with IMGT germline references. Reads were filtered out if the reads had weak V/J assignments (E-value above 1e-6), no CDR3, stop codons, out-of-frame junctions, or ambiguous translated residues. A V3J clonotype was defined by an identical inferred V gene, J gene, and CDR3 amino acid sequence. Percentage overlap between repertoires was calculated by dividing the number of shared unique clonotypes by the size of the smaller repertoire. Three approaches were used to assess repertoire richness: RTK rarefaction, the Chao1 estimator, and Recon v2.1 estimates of unobserved clonotypes. Generation probabilities were computed with OLGA for all TCRbeta clonotypes obtained by the gDNA method from several donors. TCRdb mirrors the immuneACCESS table, restricted to in-frame sequences. Some clones are absent from its copies; in checked studies, under half trace to an unresolved V gene, and the reason for the others is unknown. That table gives V, J and clone size, and the DNA gave D and trimming. Present in this sample are 1,500,000 or so clones, 98% of which were seen just once. About 0.35% of the sample belongs to the ten largest clones.

This clone was recorded once. Its target antigen remains unknown. No much larger clone exists at a distance of one base, and base qualities are not known. This sample also contains other DNA sequences that code for the same CDR3. Sequencing was performed on naive CD4+ T cells sorted from blood. According to the study, the label for this sample's cell subset or site signals: CD45RA+ positively selected. The receptor was derived from a man in his thirties or forties in good health. The rearranged segments are TRBV7-2 and TRBJ2-5; the D gene is perhaps TRBD2, on 5 matching bases. The DNA is as follows: TGTGCCAGCAGCTTAGCAGGGAGCCAAGAGACCCAGTACTTC. Its translation reads: CASSLAGSQETQYF.